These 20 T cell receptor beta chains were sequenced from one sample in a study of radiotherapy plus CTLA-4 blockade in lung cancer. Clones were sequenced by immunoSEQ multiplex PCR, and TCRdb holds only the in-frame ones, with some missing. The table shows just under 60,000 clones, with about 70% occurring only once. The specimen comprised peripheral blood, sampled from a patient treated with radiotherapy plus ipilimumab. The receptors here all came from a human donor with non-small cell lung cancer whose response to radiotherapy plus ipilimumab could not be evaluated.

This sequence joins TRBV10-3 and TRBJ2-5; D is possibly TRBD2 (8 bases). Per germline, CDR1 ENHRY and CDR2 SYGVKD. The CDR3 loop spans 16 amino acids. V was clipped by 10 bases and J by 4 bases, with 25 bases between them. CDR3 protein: CATGGGYRGASETQYF. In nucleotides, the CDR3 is TGTGCCACCGGGGGGGGTTACAGGGGCGCCTCAGAGACCCAGTACTTC.

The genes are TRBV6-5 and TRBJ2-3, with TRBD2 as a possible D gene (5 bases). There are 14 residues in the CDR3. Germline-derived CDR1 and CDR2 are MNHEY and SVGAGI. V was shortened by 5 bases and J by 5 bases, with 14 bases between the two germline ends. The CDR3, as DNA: TGTGCCAGCAGTGGGCTAGTTGAGGGAGATACGCAGTATTTT. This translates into CASSGLVEGDTQYF.

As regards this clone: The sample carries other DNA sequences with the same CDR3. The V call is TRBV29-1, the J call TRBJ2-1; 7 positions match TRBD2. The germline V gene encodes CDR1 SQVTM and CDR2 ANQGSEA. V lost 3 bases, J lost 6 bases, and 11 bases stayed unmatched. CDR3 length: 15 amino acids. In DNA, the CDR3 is TGCAGCGTTGAGGATCGACTAGCAGTCTTCAATGAGCAGTTCTTC. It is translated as CSVEDRLAVFNEQFF.

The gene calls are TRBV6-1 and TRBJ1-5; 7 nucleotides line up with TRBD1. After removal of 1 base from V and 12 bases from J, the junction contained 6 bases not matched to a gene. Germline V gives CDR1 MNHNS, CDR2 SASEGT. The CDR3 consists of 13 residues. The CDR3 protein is CASSEEDRLFQHF. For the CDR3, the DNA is TGTGCCAGCAGTGAAGAGGACAGGCTCTTCCAGCATTTT.

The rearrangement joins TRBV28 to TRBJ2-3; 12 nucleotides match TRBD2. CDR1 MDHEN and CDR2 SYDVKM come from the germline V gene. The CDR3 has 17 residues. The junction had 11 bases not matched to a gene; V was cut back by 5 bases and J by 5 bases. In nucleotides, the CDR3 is TGTGCCAGCAGTCCGAGCCGGACTAGCGGGGCAGGAGATACGCAGTATTTT. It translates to CASSPSRTSGAGDTQYF.

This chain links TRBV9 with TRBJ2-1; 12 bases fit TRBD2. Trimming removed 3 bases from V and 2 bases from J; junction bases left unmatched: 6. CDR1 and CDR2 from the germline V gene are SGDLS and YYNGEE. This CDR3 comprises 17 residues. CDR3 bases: TGTGCCAGCAGCGCCTGGACTAGCGGGGAAACCTACAATGAGCAGTTCTTC. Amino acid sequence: CASSAWTSGETYNEQFF.

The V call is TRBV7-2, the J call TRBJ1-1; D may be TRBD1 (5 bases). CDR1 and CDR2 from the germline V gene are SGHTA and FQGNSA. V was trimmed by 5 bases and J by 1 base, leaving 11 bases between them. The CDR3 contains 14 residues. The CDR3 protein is CASSPLRENTEAFF. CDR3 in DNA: TGTGCCAGCAGCCCCCTCAGGGAGAACACTGAAGCTTTCTTT.

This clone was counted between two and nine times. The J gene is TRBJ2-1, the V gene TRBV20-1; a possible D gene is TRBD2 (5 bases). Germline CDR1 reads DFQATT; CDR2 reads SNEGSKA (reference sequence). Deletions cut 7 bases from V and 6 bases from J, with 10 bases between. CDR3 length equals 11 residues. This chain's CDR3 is CSGGWGNEQFF. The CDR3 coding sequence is TGCAGTGGCGGGTGGGGCAATGAGCAGTTCTTC.

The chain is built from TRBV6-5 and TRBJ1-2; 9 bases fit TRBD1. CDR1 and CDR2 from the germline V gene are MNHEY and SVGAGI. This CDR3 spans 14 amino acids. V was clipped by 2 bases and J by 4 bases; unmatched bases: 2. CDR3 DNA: TGTGCCAGCAGTTACGAGACAGGGGGCTATGGCTACACCTTC. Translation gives CASSYETGGYGYTF.

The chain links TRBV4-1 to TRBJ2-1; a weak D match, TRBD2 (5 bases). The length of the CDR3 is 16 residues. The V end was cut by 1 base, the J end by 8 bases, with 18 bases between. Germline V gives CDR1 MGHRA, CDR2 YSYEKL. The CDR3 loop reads CASSQVYGEGWHEQFF. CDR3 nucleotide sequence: TGCGCCAGCAGCCAAGTCTACGGGGAAGGGTGGCATGAGCAGTTCTTC.

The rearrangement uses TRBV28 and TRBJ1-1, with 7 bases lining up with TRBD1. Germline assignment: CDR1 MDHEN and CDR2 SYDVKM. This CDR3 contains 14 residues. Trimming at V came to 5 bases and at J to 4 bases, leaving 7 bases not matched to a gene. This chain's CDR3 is CASSRDRVGTEAFF. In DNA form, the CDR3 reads TGTGCCAGCAGTCGTGACAGGGTGGGCACTGAAGCTTTCTTT.

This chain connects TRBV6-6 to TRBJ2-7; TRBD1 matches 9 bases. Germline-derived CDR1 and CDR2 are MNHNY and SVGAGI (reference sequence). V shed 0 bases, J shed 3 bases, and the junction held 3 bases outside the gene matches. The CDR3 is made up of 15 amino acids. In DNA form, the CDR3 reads TGTGCCAGCAGTTACTCACAGGGGGCGGGCTACGAGCAGTACTTC. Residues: CASSYSQGAGYEQYF.

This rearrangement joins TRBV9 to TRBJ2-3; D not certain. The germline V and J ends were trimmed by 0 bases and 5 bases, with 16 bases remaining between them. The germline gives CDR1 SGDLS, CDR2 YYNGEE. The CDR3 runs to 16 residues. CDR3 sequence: CASSVVDGLPGDTQYF. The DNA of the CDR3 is TGTGCCAGCAGCGTAGTCGACGGCCTCCCAGGAGATACGCAGTATTTT.

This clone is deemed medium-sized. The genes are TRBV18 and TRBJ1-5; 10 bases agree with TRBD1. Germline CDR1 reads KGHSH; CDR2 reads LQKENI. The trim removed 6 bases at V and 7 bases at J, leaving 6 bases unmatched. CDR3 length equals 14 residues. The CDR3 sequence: CASSKGDRGQPQHF. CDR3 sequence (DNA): TGTGCCAGCTCCAAAGGGGACAGGGGCCAGCCCCAGCATTTT.

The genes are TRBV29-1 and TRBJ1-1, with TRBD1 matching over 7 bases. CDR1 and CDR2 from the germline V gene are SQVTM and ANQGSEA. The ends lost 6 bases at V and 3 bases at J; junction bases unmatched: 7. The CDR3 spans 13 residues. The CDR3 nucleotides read TGCAGCGTCGGCGCAGGGGGATACACTGAAGCTTTCTTT. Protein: CSVGAGGYTEAFF. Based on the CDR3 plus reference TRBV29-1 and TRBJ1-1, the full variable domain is SAVISQKPSRDICQRGTSLTIQCQVDSQVTMMFWYRQQPGQSLTLIATANQGSEATYESGFVIDKFPISRPNLTFSTLTVSNMSPEDSSIYLCSVGAGGYTEAFFGQGTRLTVV.

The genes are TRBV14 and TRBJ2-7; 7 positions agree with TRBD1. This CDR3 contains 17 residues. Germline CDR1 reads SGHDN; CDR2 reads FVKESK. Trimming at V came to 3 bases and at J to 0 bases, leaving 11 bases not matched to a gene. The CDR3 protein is CASSQKDRFRSSYEQYF. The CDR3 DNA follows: TGTGCCAGCAGCCAGAAGGACAGGTTCCGGAGCTCCTACGAGCAGTACTTC.

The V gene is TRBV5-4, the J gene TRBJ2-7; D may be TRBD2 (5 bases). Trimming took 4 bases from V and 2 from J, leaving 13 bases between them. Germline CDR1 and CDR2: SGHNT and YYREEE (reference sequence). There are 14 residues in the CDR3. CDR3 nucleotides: TGTGCCAGCAGCCCCGACCCCGGGACCTACGAGCAGTACTTC. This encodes CASSPDPGTYEQYF.

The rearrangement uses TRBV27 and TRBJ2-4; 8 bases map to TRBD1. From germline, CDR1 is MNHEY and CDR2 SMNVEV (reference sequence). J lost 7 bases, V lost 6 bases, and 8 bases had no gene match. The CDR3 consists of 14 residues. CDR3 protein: CASRQDRARNIQYF. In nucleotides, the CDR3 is TGTGCCAGCAGACAGGACAGGGCGAGGAACATTCAGTACTTC.

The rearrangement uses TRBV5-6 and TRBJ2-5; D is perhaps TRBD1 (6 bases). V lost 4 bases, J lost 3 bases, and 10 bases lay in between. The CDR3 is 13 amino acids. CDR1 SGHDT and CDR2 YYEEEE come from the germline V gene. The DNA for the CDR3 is TGTGCCAGCAGCATGGACAGCAAAGAGACCCAGTACTTC. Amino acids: CASSMDSKETQYF.

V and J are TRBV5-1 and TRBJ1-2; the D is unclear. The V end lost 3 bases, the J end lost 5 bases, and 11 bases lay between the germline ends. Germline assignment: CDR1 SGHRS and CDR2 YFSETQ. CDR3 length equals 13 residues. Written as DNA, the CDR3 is TGCGCCAGCAGCTATACAGAAGATTATGGCTACACCTTC. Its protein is CASSYTEDYGYTF.